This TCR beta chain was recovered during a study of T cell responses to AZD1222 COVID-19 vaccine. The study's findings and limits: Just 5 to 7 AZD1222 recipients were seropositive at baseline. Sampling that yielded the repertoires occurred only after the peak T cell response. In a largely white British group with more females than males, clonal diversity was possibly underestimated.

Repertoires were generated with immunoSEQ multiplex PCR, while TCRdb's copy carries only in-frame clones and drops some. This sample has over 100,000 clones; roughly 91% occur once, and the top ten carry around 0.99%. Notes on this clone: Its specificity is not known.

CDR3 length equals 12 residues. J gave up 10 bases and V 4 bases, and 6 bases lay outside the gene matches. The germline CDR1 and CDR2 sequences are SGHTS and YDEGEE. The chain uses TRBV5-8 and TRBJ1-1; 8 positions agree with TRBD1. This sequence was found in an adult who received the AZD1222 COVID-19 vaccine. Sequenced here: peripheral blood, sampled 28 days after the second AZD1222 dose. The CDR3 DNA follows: TGTGCCAGCAGCGGGGAGGGACAGGTAGCTTTCTTT. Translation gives CASSGEGQVAFF.